Listed below are T cell receptor beta chains from one sample, sequenced in a study of response to subunit inactivated influenza vaccine. TCRdb re-analysed the RT-PCR reads in MiXCR, keeping a single row per CDR3 protein. The sample holds around 600,000 distinct CDR3 sequences, about 11% seen once. The same data also went into a second study, on T cells expressing NK-cell markers.

The sample here was PBMCs from blood, taken on the day of vaccination. These receptor sequences come from a man between 45 and 60 years old who received an inactivated influenza vaccine. The CDR3 runs from the conserved cysteine through the conserved F or W. The D gene is left open where the match is weak. Size values are once, few and many counts, or a class for expanded clones, and some rows have none.

>TRBJ1-1|14|TRBV20-1|NA|NA
CSATPGARNTEAFF
TGCAGTGCCACCCCCGGGGCTAGGAACACTGAAGCTTTCTTT
>TRBJ2-7|12|TRBV10-2|few|TRBD1
CASSGNRGEQYF
TGCGCCAGCAGTGGGAACAGGGGAGAGCAGTACTTC
>TRBJ1-6|16|TRBV12-3/TRBV12-4|many|NA
CASRGRRAQNNSPLHF
TGTGCCAGCAGGGGACGCCGGGCCCAGAATAATTCACCCCTCCACTTT
>TRBJ1-1|14|TRBV28|few|NA
CASRTGAGGTEAFF
TGTGCCAGCAGAACCGGGGCCGGGGGCACTGAAGCTTTCTTT
>TRBJ2-7|13|TRBV28|NA|TRBD2
CASRSGTNYEQYF
TGTGCCAGCAGATCCGGGACTAACTACGAGCAGTACTTC
>TRBJ2-2|15|TRBV20-1|many|NA
CSAREGGTNTGELFF
TGCAGTGCTAGAGAGGGGGGCACGAACACCGGGGAGCTGTTTTTT
>TRBJ2-5|16|TRBV14|few|NA
CASSQGPSPPQETQYF
TGTGCCAGCAGCCAAGGACCCTCGCCCCCACAAGAGACCCAGTACTTC
>TRBJ2-2|13|TRBV7-2|few|TRBD2
CASGTSGTGELFF
TGTGCCAGCGGGACTAGCGGCACCGGGGAGCTGTTTTTT
>TRBJ2-4|15|TRBV12-3/TRBV12-4|few|NA
CASSPWGQGENIQYF
TGTGCCAGCAGTCCCTGGGGGCAGGGAGAAAACATTCAGTACTTC
>TRBJ2-7|15|TRBV11-2|NA|TRBD1
CASSLSLDRGREQYF
TGTGCCAGCAGCTTATCGCTTGACAGGGGGCGGGAGCAGTACTTC
>TRBJ1-5|17|TRBV12-3/TRBV12-4|NA|NA
CASSQTPGVLGNQPQHF
TGTGCCAGCAGTCAAACACCTGGGGTACTGGGCAATCAGCCCCAGCATTTT
>TRBJ2-1|19|TRBV9|few|TRBD2
CASSGSGGLAGGPFWEQFF
TGTGCCAGCAGCGGATCAGGGGGACTAGCGGGAGGCCCTTTTTGGGAGCAGTTCTTC
>TRBJ1-2|15|TRBV4-2|few|NA
CASSHRDIYLVGYTF
TGTGCCAGCAGTCACCGGGACATCTATTTAGTTGGCTACACCTTC
>TRBJ2-7|18|TRBV15|few|NA
CATSREINLGVSSYEQYF
TGTGCCACCAGCAGAGAAATAAACTTAGGCGTAAGCTCCTACGAGCAGTACTTC
>TRBJ1-3|16|TRBV7-2|NA|NA
CASSLAGLISGNTIYF
TGTGCCAGCAGCTTAGCGGGCCTCATATCTGGAAACACCATATATTTT
>TRBJ1-6|12|TRBV11-2|few|NA
CASSRNNSPLHF
TGTGCCAGCAGCCGAAATAATTCACCCCTCCACTTT
>TRBJ2-1|15|TRBV28|few|NA
CASRISGGQYNEQFF
TGTGCCAGCAGAATATCAGGAGGACAGTACAATGAGCAGTTCTTC
>TRBJ2-5|16|TRBV10-3|few|NA
CAISRAARQSKETQYF
TGTGCCATCAGCAGAGCCGCGCGACAGAGTAAAGAGACCCAGTACTTC
>TRBJ1-4|16|TRBV28|many|NA
CASSSRRTGENEKLFF
TGTGCCAGCAGTTCCCGCCGGACGGGGGAGAATGAAAAACTGTTTTTT
>TRBJ2-3|15|TRBV15|many|NA
CATSRERLDTDTQYF
TGTGCCACCAGCAGAGAACGACTAGACACAGATACGCAGTATTTT
>TRBJ2-3|16|TRBV20-1|few|TRBD2
CSARGLAGQGTDTQYF
TGCAGTGCCCGTGGACTAGCGGGACAGGGCACAGATACGCAGTATTTT
>TRBJ2-1|15|TRBV12-3/TRBV12-4|many|NA
CASSFGDSSYNEQFF
TGTGCCAGCAGTTTCGGTGACAGCTCCTACAATGAGCAGTTCTTC
>TRBJ2-1|18|TRBV20-1|NA|TRBD2
CSAPARGTSVSSYNEQFF
TGCAGTGCGCCCGCCCGGGGGACTAGCGTTAGCTCCTACAATGAGCAGTTCTTC
>TRBJ2-1|16|TRBV12-3/TRBV12-4|few|TRBD2
CASSLLAGSGANEQFF
TGTGCCAGCAGTTTACTAGCGGGCTCAGGAGCCAATGAGCAGTTCTTC
>TRBJ1-5|13|TRBV27|few|NA
CASSSGISQPQHF
TGTGCCAGCAGTTCAGGAATAAGCCAGCCCCAGCATTTT
>TRBJ1-2|14|TRBV27|many|NA
CASRPEGWGYGYTF
TGTGCCAGCAGACCTGAAGGGTGGGGCTATGGCTACACCTTC
>TRBJ2-5|16|TRBV6-5|few|NA
CASSYSGHWYQETQYF
TGTGCCAGCAGTTACTCGGGGCACTGGTACCAAGAGACCCAGTACTTC